These 32 T cell receptor beta chains came from one sample sequenced in a study of cytomegalovirus exposure and HLA in healthy donors. A multiplex PCR was run with 60 Vbeta primers and 13 Jbeta primers. Method: immunoSEQ multiplex PCR; TCRdb's copy keeps in-frame clones and lacks some. This sample carries about 160,000 clones, roughly 80% of them seen once, and the ten largest clones take approximately 2.4%. Sequenced input: PBMCs. These receptors were collected from a male donor in good health and CMV-seronegative.

In the case of this clone: This sample also contains other DNA sequences that code for the same CDR3. This chain connects TRBV30 to TRBJ1-6; perhaps TRBD1 as D (5 bases). The CDR3 has 12 residues. Trimming removed 2 bases from V and 19 bases from J, with 18 bases in between. The V gene's germline CDR1 is GTSNPN and CDR2 SVGIG (reference sequence). CDR3 loop: CAWSFFPGTKHF. The CDR3 region has the DNA TGTGCCTGGAGTTTTTTCCCGGGGACTAAACACTTT.

The V and J genes are TRBV5-6 and TRBJ2-7, with 7 bases identical to TRBD2. This CDR3 region has 15 residues. V shed 4 bases and J 3 bases; nucleotides not matched to a gene: 10. Germline V CDR1 and CDR2: SGHDT, YYEEEE. The CDR3 loop is CASSLDGGFNYEQYF. The CDR3, as DNA: TGTGCCAGCAGCCTGGACGGGGGGTTCAACTACGAGCAGTACTTC.

V usage is TRBV6-5 and J usage is TRBJ2-5; no clear D. Trimming cost V 6 bases and J 9 bases, with 17 bases left between them. Germline-derived CDR1 and CDR2 are MNHEY and SVGAGI. The CDR3 contains 13 residues. The CDR3 DNA follows: TGTGCCAGCAGAAACTCACAGAGTTGGGCCCAGTACTTC. Amino acids: CASRNSQSWAQYF.

This clone was observed a handful of times. A read error may produce the germline difference seen at one junction end. J is TRBJ1-6 and V is TRBV6-6; no clear D. There are 12 residues in the CDR3. Germline lookup yields CDR1 MNHNY and CDR2 SVGAGI (reference sequence). The CDR3 DNA follows: TGTGCCAGCAGTTCCTTTAATTCACCCCTCCACTTT. Protein: CASSSFNSPLHF.

The chain is built from TRBV5-6 and TRBJ2-1; 9 bases agree with TRBD2. With V trimmed by 4 bases and J by 10 bases, 6 bases remained unmatched. Germline CDR1 reads SGHDT; CDR2 reads YYEEEE. The CDR3 runs 13 residues. CDR3 amino acids: CASSQGLATEQFF. CDR3 DNA sequence: TGTGCCAGCAGCCAGGGACTAGCTACGGAGCAGTTCTTC.

The chain couples TRBV9 to TRBJ2-7; D is perhaps TRBD2 (6 bases). This CDR3 spans 16 amino acids. Germline V CDR1 and CDR2: SGDLS, YYNGEE. V lost 0 bases to trimming and J lost 0 bases, with 13 bases between them. Here the CDR3 reads CASSVESGVTSYEQYF. The CDR3 coding sequence is TGTGCCAGCAGCGTAGAGTCGGGGGTGACCTCCTACGAGCAGTACTTC.

The chain is built from TRBV7-9 and TRBJ2-2, with TRBD1 matching 7 bases. The CDR3 extends over 17 amino acids. V trimming: 3 bases; J trimming: 2 bases; junction bases outside the gene matches: 9. CDR1 and CDR2 (germline): SEHNR, FQNEAQ (reference sequence). CDR3 sequence (DNA): TGTGCCAGCAGCTTCCCCCTTACAGGGGCAAACACCGGGGAGCTGTTTTTT. Translating gives CASSFPLTGANTGELFF.

This rearrangement joins TRBV7-8 to TRBJ2-7, with 12 positions matching TRBD2. Germline V gene sequence: CDR1 SGHVS, CDR2 FQNEAQ. CDR3 length: 17 amino acids. Trimming cost V 1 base and J 0 bases; bases outside gene matches: 4. CDR3 nucleotide sequence: TGTGCCAGCAGCTTAGGAGGACTAGCGGGGATCTCCTACGAGCAGTACTTC. Protein sequence: CASSLGGLAGISYEQYF.

This clone was observed a single time. The rearrangement joins TRBV7-9 to TRBJ2-1; 7 positions match TRBD2. CDR1 is SEHNR and CDR2 is FQNEAQ in the germline V gene (reference sequence). V gave up 5 bases and J gave up 0 bases; unmatched junction bases: 16. This CDR3 has 19 residues. In DNA form, the CDR3 reads TGTGCCAGCAGCCCACGTATAGCGGGCCGTTCCCGCTCCTACAATGAGCAGTTCTTC. This sequence encodes CASSPRIAGRSRSYNEQFF.

In regard to this clone: The junction does not match germline at one end; this may be a read error. The rearrangement uses TRBV27 and TRBJ1-4; D gene unclear. Looked up from germline, CDR1 is MNHEY and CDR2 is SMNVEV (reference sequence). The CDR3 extends over 15 amino acids. The CDR3 DNA reads TGTGCCAGCAGTTTCTCCGGGAAAAGGCGTGAAAAACTGCTTTTT. Its protein is CASSFSGKRREKLLF.

As for this clone: Germline and junction disagree at one end, which may indicate a read error. The chain links TRBV7-6 to TRBJ1-2; 7 bases map to TRBD1. CDR1 and CDR2 from the germline V gene are SGHVS and FNYEAQ. CDR3 length: 16 amino acids. For the CDR3, the DNA is TGTGCCAGCAGCCTAGACAAGGGGGCGGCTAACTATGGCTACCCCTTC. This codes for CASSLDKGAANYGYPF.

The J gene is TRBJ2-3, the V gene TRBV7-8, with TRBD2 matching over 13 bases. This CDR3 comprises 19 residues. Germline V gene lookup returns CDR1 SGHVS and CDR2 FQNEAQ. Trimming removed 0 bases from V and 6 bases from J; junction bases left unmatched: 12. CDR3: CASSLAWTSGSVGSDTQYF. The CDR3 DNA reads TGTGCCAGCAGCTTAGCTTGGACTAGCGGGAGCGTTGGGTCGGATACGCAGTATTTT.

The gene calls are TRBV7-2 and TRBJ1-2; TRBD1 aligns across 8 bases. The J segment lost 8 bases and the V segment lost 5 bases, leaving 7 bases of the junction unmatched. The CDR3 is made up of 13 amino acids. CDR1 is SGHTA, CDR2 FQGNSA, per germline. The CDR3 region is CASSTDRGVGYTF. In nucleotides, the CDR3 is TGTGCCAGCAGCACTGACAGGGGTGTAGGCTACACCTTC.

The chain recombines TRBV2 with TRBJ1-2, with D possibly TRBD1 on 6 matching bases. From germline, CDR1 is SNHLY and CDR2 FYNNEI. This CDR3 spans 12 amino acids. V gave up 6 bases and J gave up 8 bases, with 13 bases separating them. The CDR3 is CASRENRDGYTF. The CDR3, as DNA: TGTGCCAGCAGAGAGAACAGGGACGGCTACACCTTC.

The chain employs TRBV4-2 and TRBJ2-3, with 11 bases matching TRBD2. V lost 4 bases, J lost 3 bases, and 3 bases stayed unmatched. The CDR3 totals 15 residues. In germline, CDR1 is LGHNA, CDR2 YNFKEQ. CDR3 coding DNA: TGTGCCAGCAGCCCCACTAGCGGGGGTACAGATACGCAGTATTTT. This sequence encodes CASSPTSGGTDTQYF.

The chain joins TRBV7-2 to TRBJ2-7; TRBD1 aligns across 11 bases. CDR3 size: 15 residues. From germline, CDR1 is SGHTA and CDR2 FQGNSA. V gave up 4 bases and J gave up 5 bases; unmatched junction bases: 7. The CDR3 spells CASSSRTGGHDEQYF. The CDR3 DNA reads as TGTGCCAGCAGCTCACGGACAGGGGGCCACGACGAGCAGTACTTC.

The rearrangement joins TRBV7-9 to TRBJ1-1, with TRBD1 as a possible D gene (5 bases). Germline V gene lookup returns CDR1 SEHNR and CDR2 FQNEAQ (reference sequence). The CDR3 is 15 amino acids. Trimming took off 6 bases at V and 2 bases at J, with 16 bases between the two ends. CDR3 sequence reads: CASRRRRDLNTEAFF. The CDR3 nucleotides are TGTGCCAGCAGGAGGAGAAGGGACTTAAACACTGAAGCTTTCTTT.

The chain joins TRBV9 to TRBJ2-5, with 9 bases aligning to TRBD2. Germline V gene sequence: CDR1 SGDLS, CDR2 YYNGEE. The CDR3 sequence is 15 residues long. V trimming: 0 bases; J trimming: 5 bases; junction bases outside the gene matches: 5. The CDR3 bases are TGTGCCAGCAGCGTAGTGGCTAGCGGGACGGAGACCCAGTACTTC. Amino acids: CASSVVASGTETQYF.

The J gene is TRBJ2-3, the V gene TRBV28; TRBD2 aligns across 9 bases. CDR3 length: 16 amino acids. Germline assignment: CDR1 MDHEN and CDR2 SYDVKM. V was pared by 2 bases and J by 4 bases, with 7 bases of the junction left unmatched. The DNA of the CDR3 is TGTGCCAGCAGTTTAGTCTTAGCGGGAGCGGCAGATACGCAGTATTTT. Residues: CASSLVLAGAADTQYF.

This clone was counted a single time. The rearrangement uses TRBV7-6 and TRBJ2-5; tentative D call: TRBD2 (6 bases). The CDR3 runs to 15 residues. V was clipped by 4 bases and J by 3 bases, with 15 bases between them. The germline V gene has CDR1 SGHVS and CDR2 FNYEAQ. The CDR3 here is CASSYVGRGEETQYF. In DNA form, the CDR3 reads TGTGCCAGCAGCTATGTAGGGCGGGGTGAAGAGACCCAGTACTTC.

The chain carries TRBV7-9 and TRBJ2-4, with TRBD2 matching over 9 bases. CDR3 length equals 16 residues. CDR1 SEHNR and CDR2 FQNEAQ come from the germline V gene (reference sequence). J was trimmed by 0 bases and V by 1 base; bases with no gene match: 1. CDR3 in amino acids: CASSLVAGVAKNIQYF. As DNA, the CDR3 is TGTGCCAGCAGCTTAGTAGCGGGGGTAGCCAAAAACATTCAGTACTTC.

This chain connects TRBV19 to TRBJ2-2; 9 positions agree with TRBD1. CDR3 length equals 17 residues. V lost 3 bases to trimming and J lost 4 bases; unmatched junction nucleotides: 9. Germline CDR1 reads LNHDA; CDR2 reads SQIVND (reference sequence). The CDR3 bases are TGTGCCAGTAGTATCCACCTAAGGGACAGGGTCACCGGGGAGCTGTTTTTT. Its translation: CASSIHLRDRVTGELFF.

The V gene is TRBV19, the J gene TRBJ1-6, with D tentatively TRBD1 (6 bases). The CDR3 length is 14 residues. V dropped 5 bases and J dropped 10 bases, with 15 bases sitting between them. Germline CDR1 is LNHDA and CDR2 is SQIVND (reference sequence). The CDR3 sequence: CASSPEQGLSPLHF. CDR3 DNA sequence: TGTGCCAGTAGTCCCGAACAGGGTCTCTCACCCCTCCACTTT.

This sequence joins TRBV7-8 and TRBJ1-5; a weak D match, TRBD1 (6 bases). Trimming removed 5 bases from V and 1 base from J, with 9 bases in between. The germline gives CDR1 SGHVS, CDR2 FQNEAQ. This CDR3 has 14 residues. The CDR3, as DNA: TGTGCCAGCAGCCCAGGGGTGAGCAATCAGCCCCAGCATTTT. Translation gives CASSPGVSNQPQHF.

This chain joins TRBV4-1 and TRBJ1-2, with D possibly being TRBD1 (6 bases). V lost 1 base, J lost 8 bases, and 20 bases lay in between. Germline-derived CDR1 and CDR2 are MGHRA and YSYEKL. The CDR3 runs to 16 residues. CDR3 nucleotides: TGCGCCAGCAGCCAAGGGGGGCAGGGTGGACTCGGGGGCTACACCTTC. The encoded protein is CASSQGGQGGLGGYTF.

V gene TRBV19 combines with J gene TRBJ2-3; tentatively, D is TRBD1 (6 bases). CDR3 length equals 17 residues. The germline gives CDR1 LNHDA, CDR2 SQIVND (reference sequence). V was shortened by 4 bases and J by 3 bases, with 20 bases between the two germline ends. CDR3 region: CASSKGGPGGRTDTQYF. The CDR3 DNA reads TGTGCCAGTAGTAAAGGGGGACCGGGCGGTAGGACAGATACGCAGTATTTT.

The J gene is TRBJ2-5, the V gene TRBV27, with D possibly TRBD2 on 6 matching bases. V was clipped by 5 bases and J by 5 bases, with 21 bases between them. This CDR3 comprises 16 residues. Germline V gene lookup returns CDR1 MNHEY and CDR2 SMNVEV (reference sequence). The CDR3 loop is CASSRPTPGGGETQYF. For the CDR3, the DNA is TGTGCCAGCAGTCGCCCGACACCTGGGGGAGGCGAGACCCAGTACTTC.

This clone has just a few counts. V usage is TRBV5-6 and J usage is TRBJ1-4; D remains ambiguous. V lost 4 bases and J 8 bases, leaving 12 bases between the germline ends. Germline V gene lookup returns CDR1 SGHDT and CDR2 YYEEEE. This CDR3 spans 13 amino acids. The CDR3 here is CASSHQLEEKLFF. The CDR3 region has the DNA TGTGCCAGCAGCCACCAACTTGAGGAAAAACTGTTTTTT.

This rearrangement joins TRBV7-6 to TRBJ2-1, with D tentatively TRBD1 (5 bases). This CDR3 contains 13 residues. The V end lost 5 bases, the J end lost 5 bases, and 10 bases lay between the germline ends. From germline, CDR1 is SGHVS and CDR2 FNYEAQ. The CDR3 reads CASSVVGDNEQFF. The CDR3 DNA is TGTGCCAGCAGCGTAGTAGGGGACAATGAGCAGTTCTTC.

This sequence joins TRBV19 and TRBJ1-4; D not certain. V lost 6 bases to trimming and J lost 4 bases, with 12 bases between them. The germline V gene encodes CDR1 LNHDA and CDR2 SQIVND (reference sequence). This CDR3 region has 14 residues. The CDR3 reads CASSSGGVNEKLFF. The CDR3 region has the DNA TGTGCCAGTAGCTCCGGCGGAGTTAATGAAAAACTGTTTTTT.

This chain links TRBV27 with TRBJ1-2; D ambiguous. V lost 3 bases, J lost 3 bases, and 17 bases lay in between. The CDR3 loop spans 16 amino acids. CDR1 and CDR2 from the germline V gene are MNHEY and SMNVEV (reference sequence). CDR3 residues: CASSFGPRLEDYGYTF. CDR3 sequence (DNA): TGTGCCAGCAGTTTTGGGCCCCGGTTGGAGGACTATGGCTACACCTTC.

This chain joins TRBV6-1 and TRBJ2-3, with TRBD1 identical over 8 bases. Per germline, CDR1 MNHNS and CDR2 SASEGT. The CDR3 length is 14 residues. V gave up 6 bases and J gave up 1 base; unmatched junction bases: 3. This chain's CDR3 is CASSTGGGTDTQYF. CDR3 DNA sequence: TGTGCCAGCAGCACAGGGGGTGGCACAGATACGCAGTATTTT.